The next 12 T cell receptor beta chains were all read from a single sample in a study of blood T cells in healthy people across ages. A second PCR, run for about 7 to 11 cycles, used a sample-barcoded 5' primer plus a J-beta primer mix. TCRdb used MiXCR to reprocess the 5' RACE reads, holding one entry per CDR3 protein. The sample contains over 1,300,000 distinct CDR3 sequences, approximately 60% of which appear only once. The sample comprised blood. These receptors all stem from a man aged 18 to 30 in good health.

The V and J genes are TRBV6-5 and TRBJ2-1; no clear D. This CDR3 has 13 residues. Germline loops: CDR1 MNHEY, CDR2 SVGAGI. The ends were cut back, 5 bases at V and 6 bases at J, with 11 bases in the middle. CDR3 amino acids: CASSSNAVNEQFF. Written as DNA, the CDR3 is TGTGCCAGCAGTAGCAACGCAGTCAATGAGCAGTTCTTC.

The chain is built from TRBV28 and TRBJ2-6, with D possibly being TRBD2 (6 bases). The V and J ends lost 5 bases and 0 bases respectively, with 14 bases between them. Germline-derived CDR1 and CDR2 are MDHEN and SYDVKM. There are 17 residues in the CDR3. The CDR3 spells CASSIADTLSGANVLTF. The CDR3 bases are TGTGCCAGCAGTATAGCGGACACACTCTCTGGGGCCAACGTCCTGACTTTC.

The chain joins TRBV18 to TRBJ1-4; the D gene is possibly TRBD1 (6 bases). CDR1 is KGHSH, CDR2 LQKENI, per germline. The CDR3 runs 15 residues. Trimming cost V 5 bases and J 0 bases, with 10 bases left between them. CDR3: CASSGNRATNEKLFF. The CDR3, as DNA: TGTGCCAGCTCAGGCAACAGGGCAACTAATGAAAAACTGTTTTTT.

This clonotype was picked up a small number of times. The J gene is TRBJ2-3, the V gene TRBV6-1, with 11 bases fitting TRBD2. Germline loops: CDR1 MNHNS, CDR2 SASEGT. The CDR3 loop spans 18 amino acids. V lost 5 bases to trimming and J lost 4 bases; unmatched junction nucleotides: 14. In DNA form, the CDR3 reads TGTGCCAGCAGTCCTTCATTTGGACCGGGACTAGCGGCAGATACGCAGTATTTT. Its translation is CASSPSFGPGLAADTQYF.

V is TRBV7-2 and J is TRBJ2-2; TRBD2 agrees at 8 bases. The CDR3 runs 24 residues. CDR1 and CDR2 from the germline V gene are SGHTA and FQGNSA. V was pared by 1 base and J by 4 bases, with 29 bases of the junction left unmatched. The CDR3 DNA sequence: TGTGCCAGCAGCTTAGGGCGCGGGAGGCGTGAAACAGGCAGTGTAACCGATGTCACCGGGGAGCTGTTTTTT. This translates into CASSLGRGRRETGSVTDVTGELFF. Based on the CDR3 plus reference TRBV7-2 and TRBJ2-2, the full variable domain is GAGVSQSPSNKVTEKGKDVELRCDPISGHTALYWYRQSLGQGLEFLIYFQGNSAPDKSGLPSDRFSAERTGGSVSTLTIQRTQQEDSAVYLCASSLGRGRRETGSVTDVTGELFFGEGSRLTVL.

This chain links TRBV18 with TRBJ2-3; 10 nucleotides match TRBD2. Germline CDR1 KGHSH, CDR2 LQKENI. The CDR3 runs 16 residues. V lost 2 bases to trimming and J lost 6 bases; unmatched junction nucleotides: 8. Here the CDR3 reads CASSPVTSGLGDTQYF. The CDR3 DNA follows: TGTGCCAGCTCACCAGTGACTAGCGGGCTAGGTGATACGCAGTATTTT.

V gene TRBV20-1 combines with J gene TRBJ2-1, with 9 bases aligning to TRBD2. The CDR3 is 14 residues long. Losses at the gene ends were 5 bases for V and 2 bases for J; bases not matched to a gene: 4. The germline CDR1 and CDR2 sequences are DFQATT and SNEGSKA (reference sequence). CDR3 DNA sequence: TGCAGTGCTCTTAGCGGGAGCACCTACAATGAGCAGTTCTTC. It yields the protein CSALSGSTYNEQFF.

This clonotype was seen more than once but under ten times. At one boundary the junction diverges from the germline segment, which might be a read error. The chain recombines TRBV20-1 with TRBJ2-3; D unresolved. The CDR3 runs 13 residues. Germline values: CDR1 DFQATT, CDR2 SNEGSKA (reference sequence). The CDR3 sequence: CNARLSFTDTQYF. CDR3 nucleotides: TGCAATGCTAGACTTTCTTTCACAGATACGCAGTATTTT.

In its sample, this clonotype was seen a few times. The chain employs TRBV27 and TRBJ2-3, with unresolved D. The CDR3 is 15 residues long. The V end was cut by 3 bases, the J end by 6 bases, with 16 bases between. The germline V gene encodes CDR1 MNHEY and CDR2 SMNVEV (reference sequence). CDR3 amino acids: CASSLAGGVYDTQYF. In nucleotides, the CDR3 is TGTGCCAGCAGTTTGGCTGGTGGGGTTTACGATACGCAGTATTTT.

This clonotype has more than one count but fewer than ten. The chain couples TRBV4-3 to TRBJ2-7, with a tentative D call TRBD2 (5 bases). The V end was cut by 4 bases, the J end by 3 bases, with 16 bases between. Germline V gene lookup returns CDR1 LGHNA and CDR2 YSLEER. The CDR3 covers 15 residues. CDR3 coding DNA: TGCGCCAGCAGCCCGGCAGCCCTTGCGGGCTACGAGCAGTACTTC. This encodes CASSPAALAGYEQYF.

This clonotype came up many times. Compared with germline, one end of the junction differs, possibly owing to a read error. V and J are TRBV12-3 or TRBV12-4 and TRBJ2-5; TRBD1 agrees at 8 bases. The CDR3 consists of 14 residues. CDR3 amino acids: CASSLGTGQETQYF. CDR3 nucleotide sequence: TGTGCCAGCAGCTTAGGGACAGGACAAGAGACCCAGTACTTC.

V gene TRBV24-1 combines with J gene TRBJ2-3; TRBD2 matches at 8 bases. J was trimmed by 7 bases and V by 3 bases; bases with no gene match: 2. The CDR3 is 13 residues long. Germline assignment: CDR1 KGHDR and CDR2 SFDVKD. The CDR3 is CATSDRGGHTQYF. The DNA for the CDR3 is TGTGCCACCAGTGATCGGGGGGGCCATACGCAGTATTTT.